What follows are 3 T cell receptor beta chains derived from one specimen sequenced in a study of control samples from healthy donors and cancer patients. Profiling relied on immunoSEQ multiplex PCR, and the TCRdb table lists in-frame clones only, not all of them. The table lists around 100,000 clones, about 90% of them singletons. Sequencing was carried out using blood. Receptors were obtained from a woman in her forties or fifties in good health.

J is TRBJ2-1 and V is TRBV6-4; the match to TRBD1 covers 9 bases. The CDR3 sequence is 16 residues long. Germline lookup yields CDR1 MRHNA and CDR2 SNTAGT. The junction had 10 bases not matched to a gene; V was cut back by 5 bases and J by 5 bases. CDR3 DNA: TGTGCCAGCAGTAGCCAACCGGGACAGGGACACAATGAGCAGTTCTTC. Protein product: CASSSQPGQGHNEQFF.

This sequence joins TRBV19 and TRBJ2-7; TRBD1 aligns across 10 bases. V shed 8 bases and J 2 bases; nucleotides not matched to a gene: 6. The V gene's germline CDR1 is LNHDA and CDR2 SQIVND (reference sequence). The CDR3 consists of 14 residues. CDR3 protein: CASSVDRGTYEQYF. The CDR3 bases are TGTGCCAGTTCCGTGGACAGGGGGACCTACGAGCAGTACTTC.

The CDR3 loop reads CAWSVAGNEQYV. CDR3 nucleotide sequence: TGTGCCTGGAGTGTGGCGGGAAACGAGCAGTACGTC. This chain uses TRBV30 with TRBJ2-7; weak D call: TRBD2 (6 bases). Germline CDR1 is GTSNPN and CDR2 is SVGIG (reference sequence). V dropped 0 bases and J dropped 5 bases, with 8 bases sitting between them. The length of the CDR3 is 12 residues.